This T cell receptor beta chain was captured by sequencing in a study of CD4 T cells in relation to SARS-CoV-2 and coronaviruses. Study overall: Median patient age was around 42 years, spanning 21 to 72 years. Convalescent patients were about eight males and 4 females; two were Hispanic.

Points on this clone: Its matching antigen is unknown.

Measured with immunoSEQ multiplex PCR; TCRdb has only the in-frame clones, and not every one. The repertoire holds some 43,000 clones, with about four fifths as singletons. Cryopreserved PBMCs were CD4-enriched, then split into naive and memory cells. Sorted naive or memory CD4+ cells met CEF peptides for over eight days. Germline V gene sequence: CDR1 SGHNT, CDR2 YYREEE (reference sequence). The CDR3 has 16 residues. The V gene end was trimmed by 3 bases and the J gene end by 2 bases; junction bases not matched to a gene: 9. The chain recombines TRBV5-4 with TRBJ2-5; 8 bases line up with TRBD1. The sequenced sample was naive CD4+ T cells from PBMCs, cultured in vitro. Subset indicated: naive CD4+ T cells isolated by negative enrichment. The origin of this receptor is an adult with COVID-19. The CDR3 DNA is TGTGCCAGCAGCTCGCCCGGGACAGGTCTGCAAGAGACCCAGTACTTC. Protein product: CASSSPGTGLQETQYF.